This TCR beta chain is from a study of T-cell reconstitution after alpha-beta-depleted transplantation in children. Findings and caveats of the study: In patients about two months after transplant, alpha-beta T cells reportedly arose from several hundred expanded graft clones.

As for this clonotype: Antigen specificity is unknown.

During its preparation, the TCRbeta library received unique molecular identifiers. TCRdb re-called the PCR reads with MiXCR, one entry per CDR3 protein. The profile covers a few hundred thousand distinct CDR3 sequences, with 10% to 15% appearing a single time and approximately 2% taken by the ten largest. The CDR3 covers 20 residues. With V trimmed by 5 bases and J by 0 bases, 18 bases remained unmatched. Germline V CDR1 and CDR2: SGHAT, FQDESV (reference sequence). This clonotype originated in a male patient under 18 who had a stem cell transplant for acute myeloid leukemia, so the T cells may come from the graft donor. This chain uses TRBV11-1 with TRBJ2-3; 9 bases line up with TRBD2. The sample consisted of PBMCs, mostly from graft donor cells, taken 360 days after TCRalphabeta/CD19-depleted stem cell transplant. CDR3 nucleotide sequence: TGTGCCAGCAGCCCACCTCGGGCTAGCGGGACATTAGCCAGCACAGATACGCAGTATTTT. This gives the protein CASSPPRASGTLASTDTQYF.